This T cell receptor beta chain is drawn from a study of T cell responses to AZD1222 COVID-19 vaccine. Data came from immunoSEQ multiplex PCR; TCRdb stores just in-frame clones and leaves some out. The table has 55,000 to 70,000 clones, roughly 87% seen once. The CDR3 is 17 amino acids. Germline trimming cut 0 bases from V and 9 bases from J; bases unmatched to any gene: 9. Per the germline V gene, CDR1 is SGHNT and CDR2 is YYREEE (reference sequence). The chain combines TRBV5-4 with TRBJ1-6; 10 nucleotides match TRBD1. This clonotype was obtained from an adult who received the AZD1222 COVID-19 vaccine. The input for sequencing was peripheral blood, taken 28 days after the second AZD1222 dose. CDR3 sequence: CASSLGQGARAGSPLHF. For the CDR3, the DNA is TGTGCCAGCAGCTTGGGACAGGGGGCGCGTGCCGGTTCACCCCTCCACTTT.